These 28 T cell receptor beta chains were all obtained from the same sample, sequenced in a study of molecular identifiers for immune sequencing clone quantification. TCRdb processed the PCR reads anew with MiXCR; each CDR3 protein has one entry. This sample has about half a million distinct CDR3 sequences, with roughly a fifth found just once. Sequenced material: naive CD8+ T cells from blood, with Jurkat cell RNA spiked in. The subset was: FACS-sorted CD8+CD4-CCR7+CD45RA+ naive T cells. The receptors were gathered from a human donor in good health. Some libraries in this study had Jurkat cell RNA spiked in.

This clonotype has ten or more counts. V usage is TRBV5-1 and J usage is TRBJ2-3; the match to TRBD2 covers 12 bases. The junction had 5 bases not matched to a gene; V was cut back by 1 base and J by 5 bases. The germline CDR1 and CDR2 sequences are SGHRS and YFSETQ. The CDR3 covers 16 residues. The CDR3 DNA follows: TGCGCCAGCAGCTTGCTAGCGGGGGGGCCGATAGATACGCAGTATTTT. Translated: CASSLLAGGPIDTQYF.

This clonotype was observed a handful of times. The CDR3 sequence: CASSLRAPPGHPYEQYF. For the CDR3, the DNA is TGTGCCAGCAGTTTAAGGGCCCCCCCTGGGCATCCCTACGAGCAGTACTTC. The chain employs TRBV27 and TRBJ2-7, with no clear D. V lost 2 bases to trimming and J lost 2 bases, with 19 bases between them. Germline values: CDR1 MNHEY, CDR2 SMNVEV (reference sequence). CDR3 length: 17 amino acids.

There are a few counts of this clonotype. The chain carries TRBV10-3 and TRBJ2-5; TRBD1 might be the D (5 bases). V was pared by 3 bases and J by 5 bases, with 25 bases between. Germline V CDR1 and CDR2: ENHRY, SYGVKD. The CDR3 spans 18 residues. The DNA for the CDR3 is TGTGCCATCAGTGACATCCTCCGTAGGGGCGGCTCGGCGGAGACCCAGTACTTC. This gives the protein CAISDILRRGGSAETQYF.

In this sample, this clonotype turned up a few times. The chain employs TRBV28 and TRBJ2-5; the D call may be TRBD1 or TRBD2 (6 bases each). The germline V gene encodes CDR1 MDHEN and CDR2 SYDVKM. This CDR3 contains 15 residues. V was pared by 2 bases and J by 2 bases, with 12 bases between. In DNA form, the CDR3 reads TGTGCCAGCAGTTTACCGGGGGCGCAACAAGAGACCCAGTACTTC. It codes for CASSLPGAQQETQYF.

The J gene is TRBJ2-7, the V gene TRBV30, with D possibly TRBD1 on 6 matching bases. The germline V gene encodes CDR1 GTSNPN and CDR2 SVGIG (reference sequence). The CDR3 runs 13 residues. V was clipped by 3 bases and J by 2 bases, with 11 bases between them. In nucleotides, the CDR3 is TGTGCCTGGAGAAGGGACACTACCTACGAGCAGTACTTC. It codes for CAWRRDTTYEQYF.

This clonotype showed up many times. The rearrangement uses TRBV2 and TRBJ2-3, with 11 bases matching TRBD1. Germline V gene sequence: CDR1 SNHLY, CDR2 FYNNEI. With V trimmed by 7 bases and J by 7 bases, 10 bases remained unmatched. This CDR3 region has 15 residues. The chain's CDR3 is CASTGTGGYENTQYF. In DNA form, the CDR3 reads TGTGCCAGCACCGGGACAGGGGGTTACGAGAATACGCAGTATTTT.

In its sample, this clonotype was seen many times. This chain connects TRBV20-1 to TRBJ2-7, with D unclear. The CDR3 covers 12 residues. Germline CDR1 is DFQATT and CDR2 is SNEGSKA (reference sequence). The V end lost 2 bases, the J end lost 1 base, and 6 bases lay between the germline ends. The CDR3: CSARMGSYEQYF. CDR3 nucleotide sequence: TGCAGTGCTAGAATGGGTTCCTACGAGCAGTACTTC.

This clonotype was observed a handful of times. The chain combines TRBV12-3 or TRBV12-4 with TRBJ2-1, with 10 bases identical to TRBD1. The CDR3 covers 15 residues. V lost 5 bases and J lost 6; bases outside the gene matches: 7. The CDR3, as DNA: TGTGCCAGCAGTCTAGGGACAGGGGTAGGCAATGAGCAGTTCTTC. Encoded protein: CASSLGTGVGNEQFF.

Comment on this clonotype: Relative to the germline gene, one junction end is altered; a read error may explain this. The rearrangement links TRBV28 to TRBJ1-5; D is ambiguous. Germline V gives CDR1 MDHEN, CDR2 SYDVKM. The CDR3 is 14 amino acids. CDR3 amino acids: CASSLTNSNQHQHF. The CDR3 nucleotides are TGTGCCAGCAGTTTAACCAATAGCAATCAGCACCAGCATTTT.

This clonotype was recorded many times. CDR3 loop: CASSLVGENYEQYF. The DNA for the CDR3 is TGCGCCAGCAGCTTGGTTGGGGAAAACTACGAGCAGTACTTC. The chain links TRBV5-1 to TRBJ2-7, with unresolved D. The CDR3 loop spans 14 amino acids. The germline V and J ends were trimmed by 0 bases and 3 bases, with 10 bases remaining between them. Germline-derived CDR1 and CDR2 are SGHRS and YFSETQ.

This clonotype has a handful of counts. DNA of the CDR3: TGTGCCAGCAGTTTCCGGGAGGGCACCTACGAGCAGTACTTC. This gives the protein CASSFREGTYEQYF. The rearrangement links TRBV27 to TRBJ2-7; 8 bases match TRBD2. The CDR3 sequence is 14 residues long. The V and J ends lost 3 bases and 2 bases, in that order; junction bases with no gene match: 3. In germline, CDR1 is MNHEY, CDR2 SMNVEV (reference sequence).

This clonotype showed up many times. J is TRBJ2-3 and V is TRBV9; TRBD1 matches at 8 bases. Germline loops: CDR1 SGDLS, CDR2 YYNGEE. V lost 3 bases, J lost 1 base, and 7 bases stayed unmatched. The CDR3 is 16 amino acids. CDR3 in amino acids: CASSADRGARTDTQYF. CDR3 nucleotide sequence: TGTGCCAGCAGCGCAGACAGGGGAGCCCGCACAGATACGCAGTATTTT.

This clonotype was detected only once. The gene calls are TRBV5-5 and TRBJ2-4; D perhaps matches TRBD2 (6 bases). There are 16 residues in the CDR3. V was cut by 0 bases and J by 3 bases, with 13 bases left in between. Germline V gives CDR1 SGHKS, CDR2 YYEKEE (reference sequence). The CDR3 DNA reads TGTGCCAGCAGCTTGGTCCTAGCGCTAGGCAAAAACATTCAGTACTTC. The encoded protein is CASSLVLALGKNIQYF. Together with reference TRBV5-5 and TRBJ2-4, the CDR3 gives the full variable domain: DAGVTQSPTHLIKTRGQQVTLRCSPISGHKSVSWYQQVLGQGPQFIFQYYEKEERGRGNFPDRFSARQFPNYSSELNVNALLLGDSALYLCASSLVLALGKNIQYFGAGTRLSVL.

This clonotype was seen more than once but under ten times. V and J are TRBV27 and TRBJ1-3; possible D gene TRBD1, 5 bases. This CDR3 is 13 amino acids long. Trimming took off 5 bases at V and 5 bases at J, with 10 bases between the two ends. The germline V gene encodes CDR1 MNHEY and CDR2 SMNVEV (reference sequence). The CDR3 sequence is CASSPDTRNTIYF. The CDR3, as DNA: TGTGCCAGCAGTCCGGACACCAGAAACACCATATATTTT.

This chain uses TRBV19 with TRBJ1-4; 9 bases map to TRBD1. Germline trimming cut 3 bases from V and 8 bases from J; bases unmatched to any gene: 4. Germline lookup yields CDR1 LNHDA and CDR2 SQIVND (reference sequence). This CDR3 is built from 14 residues. As DNA, the CDR3 is TGTGCCAGTAGTATTACAGGGGGCGCAGAAAAACTGTTTTTT. Translating it yields CASSITGGAEKLFF. Variable domain in full (rest from reference TRBV19 and TRBJ1-4): DGGITQSPKYLFRKEGQNVTLSCEQNLNHDAMYWYRQDPGQGLRLIYYSQIVNDFQKGDIAEGYSVSREKKESFPLTVTSAQKNPTAFYLCASSITGGAEKLFFGSGTQLSVL.

The genes are TRBV20-1 and TRBJ2-3; D perhaps matches TRBD1 (6 bases). The CDR3 spans 16 residues. The V end lost 3 bases, the J end lost 0 bases, and 16 bases lay between the germline ends. Germline loops: CDR1 DFQATT, CDR2 SNEGSKA (reference sequence). The CDR3 protein is CSARGVGAWSTDTQYF. The CDR3, as DNA: TGCAGTGCTAGGGGGGTGGGGGCGTGGAGCACAGATACGCAGTATTTT.

In its sample, this clonotype was seen many times. The CDR3 coding sequence is TGTGCCAGCAGCGGACAGGCCTCTAGCGGTCCCACAGATACGCAGTATTTT. Its protein product is CASSGQASSGPTDTQYF. The V and J genes are TRBV9 and TRBJ2-3, with D perhaps TRBD2 (7 bases). Germline V CDR1 and CDR2: SGDLS, YYNGEE. The length of the CDR3 is 17 residues. Trimming removed 3 bases at V and 2 bases at J, with 19 bases between.

J is TRBJ2-5 and V is TRBV9; D possibly corresponds to TRBD1 (7 bases). This CDR3 is 19 amino acids long. Germline CDR1 is SGDLS and CDR2 is YYNGEE. V was cut by 5 bases and J by 1 base, with 27 bases left in between. The CDR3 here is CASSDPGGTDAPFQETQYF. DNA of the CDR3: TGTGCCAGCAGTGACCCCGGCGGGACAGATGCTCCCTTCCAAGAGACCCAGTACTTC.

On this clonotype itself: One base away lies a much larger clone, so this may be a sequencing read error. The V and J genes are TRBV5-4 and TRBJ2-7; maybe TRBD2 (6 bases). The CDR3 covers 13 residues. CDR1 is SGHNT, CDR2 YYREEE, per germline (reference sequence). CDR3 bases: TGTGCCAGCAGCCCGTGGGGGGTTTACGAGCAGTGCTTC. Translated, it gives CASSPWGVYEQCF.

This clonotype was seen ten or more times. This chain joins TRBV9 and TRBJ2-4; 10 nucleotides line up with TRBD2. With V trimmed by 0 bases and J by 5 bases, 5 bases remained unmatched. Germline V gene sequence: CDR1 SGDLS, CDR2 YYNGEE. CDR3 size: 16 residues. The DNA for the CDR3 is TGTGCCAGCAGCGTAGGCGGGACTAGCGTTGAAAACATTCAGTACTTC. Protein: CASSVGGTSVENIQYF.

The gene calls are TRBV27 and TRBJ2-2; D might be TRBD1 or TRBD2, each matching 5 bases. Germline lookup yields CDR1 MNHEY and CDR2 SMNVEV (reference sequence). Trimming stripped 5 bases from V and 0 bases from J, with 19 bases between. The CDR3 consists of 18 residues. CDR3 sequence: CASSARPGTAPNTGELFF. CDR3 bases: TGTGCCAGCAGTGCACGACCCGGGACCGCACCGAACACCGGGGAGCTGTTTTTT.

This sequence joins TRBV2 and TRBJ2-6; D is ambiguous. The V and J ends lost 2 bases and 2 bases respectively, with 7 bases between them. The germline V gene has CDR1 SNHLY and CDR2 FYNNEI. The CDR3 is 15 amino acids. The DNA of the CDR3 is TGTGCCAGCAGTGAAAGCCTTCCTGGGGCCAACGTCCTGACTTTC. It is translated as CASSESLPGANVLTF.

In this sample, this clonotype turned up many times. This rearrangement joins TRBV20-1 to TRBJ1-1; no definite D call. Germline CDR1 reads DFQATT; CDR2 reads SNEGSKA (reference sequence). V lost 0 bases to trimming and J lost 1 base, with 6 bases between them. The CDR3 totals 13 residues. The CDR3, as DNA: TGCAGTGCTAGAGATCCGGAGAACACTGAAGCTTTCTTT. It codes for CSARDPENTEAFF.

This clonotype has just a few counts. The rearrangement links TRBV4-1 to TRBJ1-3; D is uncertain. Looked up from germline, CDR1 is MGHRA and CDR2 is YSYEKL. The germline V and J ends were trimmed by 1 base and 4 bases, with 11 bases remaining between them. There are 15 residues in the CDR3. The CDR3 sequence: CASSQVTARGNTIYF. As DNA, the CDR3 is TGCGCCAGCAGCCAAGTGACCGCCAGAGGAAACACCATATATTTT.

The genes are TRBV4-3 and TRBJ1-6; D unclear. The V and J ends lost 0 bases and 1 base respectively, with 13 bases between them. This CDR3 has 18 residues. Germline loops: CDR1 LGHNA, CDR2 YSLEER. The CDR3 DNA reads TGCGCCAGCAGCCAAGATCGCGGGGTTGGGTCCTATAATTCACCCCTCCACTTT. Translated: CASSQDRGVGSYNSPLHF.

This clonotype was detected ten times or more. The chain couples TRBV6-1 to TRBJ2-4; 8 bases agree with TRBD1. Germline V gene sequence: CDR1 MNHNS, CDR2 SASEGT. This CDR3 contains 19 residues. The junction had 14 bases not matched to a gene; V was cut back by 4 bases and J by 0 bases. CDR3 bases: TGTGCCAGCAGTGGCTTAGCAACCGGACAGGGTCTAGCCAAAAACATTCAGTACTTC. This translates into CASSGLATGQGLAKNIQYF.

This clonotype was seen repeatedly, ten times or more. The rearrangement joins TRBV6-2 or TRBV6-3 to TRBJ1-1; no reliable D call. Germline values: CDR1 MNHEY, CDR2 SVGEGT. The CDR3 totals 14 residues. V lost 4 bases and J lost 5, with 14 bases in between. CDR3 sequence (DNA): TGTGCCAGCAGTTGGCGGAGCCGGGGTACTGAAGCTTTCTTT. Its translation: CASSWRSRGTEAFF.

This clonotype has just a few counts. This chain connects TRBV7-9 to TRBJ2-1; 8 nucleotides align to TRBD1. This CDR3 region has 15 residues. Germline-derived CDR1 and CDR2 are SEHNR and FQNEAQ (reference sequence). The trim removed 5 bases at V and 3 bases at J, leaving 6 bases unmatched. For the CDR3, the DNA is TGTGCCAGCAGCGGAGAGGACAGGGTCTACAATGAGCAGTTCTTC. It encodes CASSGEDRVYNEQFF. Full variable domain (outside the CDR3, taken from reference TRBV7-9 and TRBJ2-1): DTGVSQNPRHKITKRGQNVTFRCDPISEHNRLYWYRQTLGQGPEFLTYFQNEAQLEKSRLLSDRFSAERPKGSFSTLEIQRTEQGDSAMYLCASSGEDRVYNEQFFGPGTRLTVL.